Shown below are 25 T cell receptor beta chains from a single sample sequenced in a study of blood T cells in healthy people across ages (dated by TCRdb to 2014 to 2015). Preparation of the library involved 5' RACE. Instrument used: Illumina HiSeq 2500. A second roughly 7 to 11 cycle PCR used a sample-barcoded 5' primer and a J-beta primer mix. TCRdb trimmed the raw reads at Q25, called clones with MiXCR and kept productive beta chains. Here each entry gathers all rows of one CDR3 protein and keeps the most common genes and DNA. The table for this sample lists hundreds of thousands of distinct CDR3 sequences; under 45% of them were counted only once. The ten top clones hold 15% to 25% of the sample. Specimen: blood. These receptor sequences come from a man aged 60 to 75 in good health.

This clonotype was seen a handful of times. CDR3 sequence: CASSVSSGGFYEQYF. The CDR3 coding sequence is TGTGCCAGCAGCGTGTCTAGCGGGGGCTTCTACGAGCAGTACTTC. The chain links TRBV9 to TRBJ2-7, with TRBD2 matching 10 bases. This CDR3 is 15 amino acids long. The V segment lost 2 bases and the J segment 3 bases; nucleotides outside the gene matches: 5. The germline gives CDR1 SGDLS, CDR2 YYNGEE. The complete variable domain, with remaining parts taken from reference TRBV9 and TRBJ2-7, reads DSGVTQTPKHLITATGQRVTLRCSPRSGDLSVYWYQQSLDQGLQFLIQYYNGEERAKGNILERFSAQQFPDLHSELNLSSLELGDSALYFCASSVSSGGFYEQYFGPGTRLTVT.

The chain joins TRBV15 to TRBJ2-5, with D perhaps matching TRBD1 or TRBD2 (6 bases each). Trimming removed 9 bases at V and 9 bases at J, with 26 bases between. Germline CDR1 and CDR2: LNHNV and YYDKDF (reference sequence). This CDR3 has 15 amino acids. The CDR3 DNA reads as TGTGCCACGTCTTATGGGGGGACACAATCCGGGGCCCAGTACTTC. It yields the protein CATSYGGTQSGAQYF.

The chain uses TRBV28 and TRBJ2-6; TRBD1 matches 7 bases. This CDR3 has 18 residues. The V gene end was trimmed by 5 bases and the J gene end by 1 base; junction bases not matched to a gene: 11. The V gene's germline CDR1 is MDHEN and CDR2 SYDVKM. CDR3 residues: CASSGQTGSPSGANVLTF. The CDR3 DNA sequence: TGTGCCAGCAGTGGCCAGACAGGGTCTCCATCTGGGGCCAACGTCCTGACTTTC.

The chain links TRBV2 to TRBJ2-1, with D possibly being TRBD2 (6 bases). V lost 7 bases and J lost 5, with 12 bases in between. Germline V CDR1 and CDR2: SNHLY, FYNNEI. The CDR3 has 13 amino acids. The CDR3 spells CASTMTRDNEQFF. The CDR3 DNA is TGTGCCAGCACAATGACTAGGGACAATGAGCAGTTCTTC.

In its sample, this clonotype was seen a few times. V gene TRBV5-1 combines with J gene TRBJ1-2; 7 bases fit TRBD1. The CDR3 consists of 13 residues. The germline gives CDR1 SGHRS, CDR2 YFSETQ. V shed 1 base and J 4 bases; nucleotides not matched to a gene: 1. CDR3 nucleotides: TGCGCCAGCAGCTTGAGGACAGGCTATGGCTACACCTTC. Its protein is CASSLRTGYGYTF. Filled out from reference TRBV5-1 and TRBJ1-2, the complete variable domain reads KAGVTQTPRYLIKTRGQQVTLSCSPISGHRSVSWYQQTPGQGLQFLFEYFSETQRNKGNFPGRFSGRQFSNSRSEMNVSTLELGDSALYLCASSLRTGYGYTFGSGTRLTVV.

The rearrangement joins TRBV6-5 to TRBJ1-5; 7 bases match TRBD1. V lost 5 bases to trimming and J lost 3 bases; unmatched junction nucleotides: 7. This CDR3 is 15 amino acids long. The germline V gene has CDR1 MNHEY and CDR2 SVGAGI. The CDR3 nucleotides read TGTGCCAGCAGTCAGACAGGGACTACCAATCAGCCCCAGCATTTT. Its translation: CASSQTGTTNQPQHF.

The gene calls are TRBV6-1 and TRBJ2-7, with 9 bases matching TRBD1. Germline values: CDR1 MNHNS, CDR2 SASEGT. This CDR3 has 13 amino acids. Germline trimming cut 8 bases from V and 2 bases from J; bases unmatched to any gene: 4. CDR3 nucleotide sequence: TGTGCCAGCGAGGGACAGGGCCCCTACGAGCAGTACTTC. Protein product: CASEGQGPYEQYF.

The CDR3 nucleotides are TGCGCCAGCAGCCAAGATCCAGGAGCGGTGGGGGTGGGTGAGCAGTTCTTC. Its translation: CASSQDPGAVGVGEQFF. This chain connects TRBV4-3 to TRBJ2-1; the D gene could be TRBD1 or TRBD2 (5 bases each). The CDR3 has 17 residues. The germline gives CDR1 LGHNA, CDR2 YSLEER. With 0 bases removed from V and 9 bases from J, the gap between germline ends came to 21 bases.

The gene calls are TRBV5-1 and TRBJ2-3; 8 nucleotides match TRBD1. The germline gives CDR1 SGHRS, CDR2 YFSETQ. The trim removed 7 bases at V and 1 base at J, leaving 2 bases unmatched. The CDR3 covers 13 residues. CDR3 loop: CASGTGGTDTQYF. As DNA, the CDR3 is TGCGCCAGCGGGACAGGAGGCACAGATACGCAGTATTTT. Combining the CDR3 with reference TRBV5-1 and TRBJ2-3 gives the whole variable domain KAGVTQTPRYLIKTRGQQVTLSCSPISGHRSVSWYQQTPGQGLQFLFEYFSETQRNKGNFPGRFSGRQFSNSRSEMNVSTLELGDSALYLCASGTGGTDTQYFGPGTRLTVL.

The rearrangement uses TRBV24-1 and TRBJ2-1; D unclear. Germline V gene lookup returns CDR1 KGHDR and CDR2 SFDVKD. The ends were cut back, 3 bases at V and 2 bases at J, with 10 bases in the middle. CDR3 length equals 15 residues. CDR3 residues: CATSDPGTPYNEQFF. The CDR3 DNA reads TGTGCCACCAGTGATCCAGGAACCCCCTACAATGAGCAGTTCTTC.

The V and J genes are TRBV10-3 and TRBJ1-2; the D gene is possibly TRBD1 (6 bases). Germline V gene sequence: CDR1 ENHRY, CDR2 SYGVKD. V lost 3 bases to trimming and J lost 5 bases, with 16 bases between them. The length of the CDR3 is 15 residues. CDR3 sequence (DNA): TGTGCCATCAGTGAAGGGCAGGGGTTTCCTTATGGCTACACCTTC. Translated: CAISEGQGFPYGYTF.

The chain joins TRBV12-3 or TRBV12-4 to TRBJ2-7; TRBD2 is a possible D gene (6 bases). V was cut by 7 bases and J by 0 bases, with 10 bases left in between. The CDR3 length is 13 residues. CDR3 bases: TGTGCCAGCACCCGGGACTTCTCCTACGAGCAGTACGTC. It specifies CASTRDFSYEQYV.

This clonotype has only a few counts. The chain joins TRBV4-3 to TRBJ2-5; 9 bases align to TRBD1. CDR1 and CDR2 from the germline V gene are LGHNA and YSLEER. The CDR3 runs 17 residues. The V and J ends lost 2 bases and 5 bases, in that order; junction bases with no gene match: 12. Here the CDR3 DNA reads TGCGCCAGCAGCCAACGCATCCCGGGACAGGGAGGGGAGACCCAGTACTTC. Amino acid sequence: CASSQRIPGQGGETQYF.

This clonotype has a handful of counts. The chain is built from TRBV4-3 and TRBJ1-1, with D maybe TRBD1 (5 bases). The ends were cut back, 1 base at V and 5 bases at J, with 14 bases in the middle. Per germline, CDR1 LGHNA and CDR2 YSLEER. This CDR3 is 15 amino acids long. The CDR3 loop reads CASSQVVRGGTEAFF. CDR3 DNA sequence: TGCGCCAGCAGCCAAGTCGTGAGGGGTGGAACTGAAGCTTTCTTT.

The chain joins TRBV29-1 to TRBJ2-3, with a weak D call TRBD2 (6 bases). Germline V lookup: CDR1 SQVTM, CDR2 ANQGSEA. This CDR3 region has 13 residues. Trimming pared 4 bases from V and 3 bases from J, leaving 11 bases between. Here the CDR3 DNA reads TGCAGCGTTGGTGTGGGGGGAACAGATACGCAGTATTTT. Its protein product is CSVGVGGTDTQYF.

This clonotype was observed a few times. The chain joins TRBV7-9 to TRBJ2-3; D is unresolved. Looked up from germline, CDR1 is SEHNR and CDR2 is FQNEAQ (reference sequence). The CDR3 covers 14 residues. V lost 2 bases to trimming and J lost 2 bases, with 8 bases between them. The CDR3 DNA reads TGTGCCAGCAGCTTAAGGTCTGCCACAGATACGCAGTATTTT. This translates into CASSLRSATDTQYF.

This clonotype showed up just a few times. The chain joins TRBV20-1 to TRBJ2-5, with D unresolved. Trimming took 3 bases from V and 5 from J, leaving 10 bases between them. The CDR3 totals 12 residues. In germline, CDR1 is DFQATT, CDR2 SNEGSKA (reference sequence). CDR3 DNA sequence: TGCAGTGCTAGGAAACAGACGGAGACCCAGTACTTC. Its protein is CSARKQTETQYF.

This clonotype was seen more than once but under ten times. This chain uses TRBV5-5 with TRBJ2-4; D could derive from TRBD1 or TRBD2 (5 bases each). From germline, CDR1 is SGHKS and CDR2 YYEKEE (reference sequence). V lost 4 bases and J lost 3, with 11 bases in between. This CDR3 has 14 amino acids. This chain's CDR3 is CASSGGIGKNIQYF. As DNA, the CDR3 is TGTGCCAGCAGCGGGGGAATTGGCAAAAACATTCAGTACTTC.

The sample holds many counts of this clonotype. The genes are TRBV29-1 and TRBJ2-1, with 8 bases aligning to TRBD1. This CDR3 spans 14 amino acids. Germline lookup yields CDR1 SQVTM and CDR2 ANQGSEA. V was clipped by 4 bases and J by 4 bases; unmatched bases: 6. CDR3 amino acids: CSVAGGALYNEQFF. CDR3 DNA: TGCAGCGTTGCAGGGGGCGCTTTATACAATGAGCAGTTCTTC.

In its sample, this clonotype was seen a few times. The CDR3 DNA is TGTGCCAGCAGCCGGGGGGAGGCACATAGCACAGATACGCAGTATTTT. This sequence encodes CASSRGEAHSTDTQYF. V usage is TRBV7-9 and J usage is TRBJ2-3; 7 positions match TRBD2. Germline V gene lookup returns CDR1 SEHNR and CDR2 FQNEAQ (reference sequence). J gave up 0 bases and V 5 bases, and 8 bases lay outside the gene matches. The CDR3 totals 16 residues. The full variable domain, its missing parts supplied by reference TRBV7-9 and TRBJ2-3, is DTGVSQNPRHKITKRGQNVTFRCDPISEHNRLYWYRQTLGQGPEFLTYFQNEAQLEKSRLLSDRFSAERPKGSFSTLEIQRTEQGDSAMYLCASSRGEAHSTDTQYFGPGTRLTVL.

This sequence joins TRBV28 and TRBJ2-5; D remains ambiguous. CDR1 is MDHEN, CDR2 SYDVKM, per germline. This CDR3 spans 12 amino acids. The ends were cut back, 6 bases at V and 5 bases at J, with 10 bases in the middle. The CDR3 region has the DNA TGTGCCAGCAGAAACTTGGGGGAGACCCAGTACTTC. Its protein is CASRNLGETQYF.

CDR3 in DNA: TGCAGCGGGACGCGGGGGGCAGCCCCCAGTGAGCAGTTCTTC. Protein sequence: CSGTRGAAPSEQFF. The genes are TRBV29-1 and TRBJ2-1; 8 bases align to TRBD2. Losses at the gene ends were 7 bases for V and 9 bases for J; bases not matched to a gene: 14. The germline V gene has CDR1 SQVTM and CDR2 ANQGSEA. The CDR3 runs to 14 residues.

The chain's CDR3 is CATRPPGGGNNEQYF. In DNA, the CDR3 is TGTGCCACTCGACCCCCTGGCGGAGGGAACAATGAGCAGTACTTC. This chain uses TRBV2 with TRBJ2-5, with D possibly matching TRBD2 (6 bases). Germline V lookup: CDR1 SNHLY, CDR2 FYNNEI. The CDR3 extends over 15 amino acids. Trimming cost V 10 bases and J 11 bases, with 29 bases left between them.

This CDR3 is CASSYSIRVGLTYEQYF. CDR3 in DNA: TGTGCCAGCAGTTACTCCATCCGCGTCGGATTAACCTACGAGCAGTACTTC. The chain carries TRBV6-6 and TRBJ2-7, with D uncertain. Trimming pared 0 bases from V and 2 bases from J, leaving 17 bases between. The germline V gene encodes CDR1 MNHNY and CDR2 SVGAGI (reference sequence). The CDR3 runs 17 residues.

This clonotype was detected only a few times. This chain connects TRBV7-2 to TRBJ1-4; D is perhaps TRBD1 (5 bases). The CDR3 extends over 13 amino acids. CDR1 is SGHTA and CDR2 is FQGNSA in the germline V gene. With 5 bases removed from V and 7 bases from J, the gap between germline ends came to 11 bases. The CDR3 DNA reads TGTGCCAGCAGCCGGGGGGGTGGTGAAAAACTGTTTTTT. Protein product: CASSRGGGEKLFF.